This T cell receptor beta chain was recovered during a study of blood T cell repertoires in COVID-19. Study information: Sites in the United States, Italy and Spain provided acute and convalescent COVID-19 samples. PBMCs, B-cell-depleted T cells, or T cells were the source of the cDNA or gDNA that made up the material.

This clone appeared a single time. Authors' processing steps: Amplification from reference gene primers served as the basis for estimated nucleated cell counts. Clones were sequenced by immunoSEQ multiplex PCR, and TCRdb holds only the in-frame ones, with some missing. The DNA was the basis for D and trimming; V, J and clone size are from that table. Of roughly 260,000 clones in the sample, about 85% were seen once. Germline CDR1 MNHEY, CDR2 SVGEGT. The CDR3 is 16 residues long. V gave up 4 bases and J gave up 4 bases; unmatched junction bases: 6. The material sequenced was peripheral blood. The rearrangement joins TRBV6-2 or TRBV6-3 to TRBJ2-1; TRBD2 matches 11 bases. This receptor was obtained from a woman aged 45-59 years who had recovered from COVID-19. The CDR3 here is CASSSWVAGGYNEQFF. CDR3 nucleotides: TGTGCCAGCAGTTCGTGGGTAGCGGGGGGGTACAATGAGCAGTTCTTC.